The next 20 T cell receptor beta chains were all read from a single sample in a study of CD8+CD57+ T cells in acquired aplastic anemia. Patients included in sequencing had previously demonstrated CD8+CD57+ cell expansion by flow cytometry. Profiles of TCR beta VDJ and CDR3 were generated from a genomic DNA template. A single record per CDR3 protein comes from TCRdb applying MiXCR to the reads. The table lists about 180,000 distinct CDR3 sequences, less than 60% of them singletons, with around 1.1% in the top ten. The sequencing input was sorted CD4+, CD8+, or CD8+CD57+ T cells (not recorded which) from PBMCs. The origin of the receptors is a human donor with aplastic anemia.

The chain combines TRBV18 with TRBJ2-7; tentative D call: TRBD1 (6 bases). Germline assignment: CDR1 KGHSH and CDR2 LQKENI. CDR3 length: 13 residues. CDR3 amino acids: CATLGTRNYEQYF. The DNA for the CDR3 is TGTGCAACTCTCGGGACACGGAACTACGAGCAGTACTTC.

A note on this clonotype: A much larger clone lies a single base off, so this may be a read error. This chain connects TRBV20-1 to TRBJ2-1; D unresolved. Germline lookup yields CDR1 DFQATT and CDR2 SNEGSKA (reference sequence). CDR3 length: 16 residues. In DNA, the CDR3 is TGCCGTGCCCCCCGGGTTGTTCCTAGCTCCTACAATGAGCAGTTCTTC. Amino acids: CRAPRVVPSSYNEQFF.

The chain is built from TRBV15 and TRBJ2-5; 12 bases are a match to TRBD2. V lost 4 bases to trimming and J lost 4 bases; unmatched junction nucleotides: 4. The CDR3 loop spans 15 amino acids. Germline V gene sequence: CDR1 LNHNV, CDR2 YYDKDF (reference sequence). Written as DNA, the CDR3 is TGTGCCACCAGCACTCCTAGCGGGGGGGTAGAGACCCAGTACTTC. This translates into CATSTPSGGVETQYF.

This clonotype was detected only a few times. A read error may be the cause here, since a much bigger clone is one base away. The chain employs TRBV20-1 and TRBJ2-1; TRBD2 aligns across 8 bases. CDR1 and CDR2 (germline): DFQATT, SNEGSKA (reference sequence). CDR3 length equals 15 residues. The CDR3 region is CSARGRGGTYNEQLF. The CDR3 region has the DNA TGCAGTGCTAGAGGTCGCGGGGGGACCTACAATGAGCAGTTGTTC.

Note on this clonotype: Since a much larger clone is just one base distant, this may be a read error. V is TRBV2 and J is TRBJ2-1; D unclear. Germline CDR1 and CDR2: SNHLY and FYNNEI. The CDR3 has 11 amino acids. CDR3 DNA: TGTGACAGCGACCGATACAATGAGCAGTTCTTC. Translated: CDSDRYNEQFF. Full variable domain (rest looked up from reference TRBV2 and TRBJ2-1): EPEVTQTPSHQVTQMGQEVILRCVPISNHLYFYWYRQILGQKVEFLVSFYNNEISEKSEIFDDQFSVERPDGSNFTLKIRSTKLEDSAMYFCDSDRYNEQFFGPGTRLTVL.

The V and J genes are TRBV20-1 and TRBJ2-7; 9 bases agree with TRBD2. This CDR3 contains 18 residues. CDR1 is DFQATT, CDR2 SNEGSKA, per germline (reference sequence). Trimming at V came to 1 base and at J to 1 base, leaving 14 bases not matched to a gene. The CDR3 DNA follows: TGCAGTGCTAGAGGGGTGGGGACTAGCTCTTTCGAATCCTACGAGCAGTACTTC. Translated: CSARGVGTSSFESYEQYF.

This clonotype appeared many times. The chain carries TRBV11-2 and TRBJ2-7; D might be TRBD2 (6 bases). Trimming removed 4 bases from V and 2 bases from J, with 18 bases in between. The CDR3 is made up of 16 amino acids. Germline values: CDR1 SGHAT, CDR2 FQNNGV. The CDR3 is CASSWAGRLKPYEQYF. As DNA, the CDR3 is TGTGCCAGCAGCTGGGCGGGACGGTTGAAACCCTACGAGCAGTACTTC. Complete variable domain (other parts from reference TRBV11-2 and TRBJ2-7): EAGVAQSPRYKIIEKRQSVAFWCNPISGHATLYWYQQILGQGPKLLIQFQNNGVVDDSQLPKDRFSAERLKGVDSTLKIQPAKLEDSAVYLCASSWAGRLKPYEQYFGPGTRLTVT.

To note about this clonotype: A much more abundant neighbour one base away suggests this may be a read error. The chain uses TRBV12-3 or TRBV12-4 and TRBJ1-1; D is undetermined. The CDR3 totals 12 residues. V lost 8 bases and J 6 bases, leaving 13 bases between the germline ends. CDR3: CASSENPSEAFF. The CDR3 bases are TGTGCCAGCTCGGAGAACCCATCTGAAGCTTTCTTT.

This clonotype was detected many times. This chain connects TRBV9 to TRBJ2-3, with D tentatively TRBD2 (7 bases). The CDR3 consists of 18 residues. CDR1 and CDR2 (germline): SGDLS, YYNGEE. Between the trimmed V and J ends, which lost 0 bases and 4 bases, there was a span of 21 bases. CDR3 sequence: CASSVVPGGQTHADTQYF. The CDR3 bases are TGTGCCAGCAGCGTAGTACCGGGAGGACAGACCCACGCAGATACGCAGTATTTT.

CDR3 sequence (DNA): TGTGCCATCAGTGAGTCTGGCACCGGGGTAGAGACCCAGTACTTC. Its translation is CAISESGTGVETQYF. The chain joins TRBV10-3 to TRBJ2-5, with D possibly TRBD2 on 5 matching bases. V lost 0 bases and J lost 4, with 12 bases in between. Germline values: CDR1 ENHRY, CDR2 SYGVKD. The CDR3 length is 15 residues.

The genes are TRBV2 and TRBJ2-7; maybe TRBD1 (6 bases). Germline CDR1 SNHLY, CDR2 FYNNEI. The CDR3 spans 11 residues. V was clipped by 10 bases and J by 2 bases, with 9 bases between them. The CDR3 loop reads CATGQTYEQYF. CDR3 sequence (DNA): TGTGCCACCGGACAGACCTACGAGCAGTACTTC.

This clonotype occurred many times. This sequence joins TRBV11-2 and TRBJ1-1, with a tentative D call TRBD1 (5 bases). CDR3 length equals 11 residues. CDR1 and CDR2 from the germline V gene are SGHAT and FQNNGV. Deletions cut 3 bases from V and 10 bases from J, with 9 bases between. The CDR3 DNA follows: TGTGCCAGCAGCTTTTCAACAGGAGCTTTCTTT. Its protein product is CASSFSTGAFF.

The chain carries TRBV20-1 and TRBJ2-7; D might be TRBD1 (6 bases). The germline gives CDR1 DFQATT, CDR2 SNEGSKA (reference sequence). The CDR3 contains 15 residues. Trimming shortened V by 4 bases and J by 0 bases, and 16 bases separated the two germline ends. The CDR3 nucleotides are TGCAGTGCTATTTCCACAGGGTTTAACTCCTACGAGCAGTACTTC. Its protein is CSAISTGFNSYEQYF.

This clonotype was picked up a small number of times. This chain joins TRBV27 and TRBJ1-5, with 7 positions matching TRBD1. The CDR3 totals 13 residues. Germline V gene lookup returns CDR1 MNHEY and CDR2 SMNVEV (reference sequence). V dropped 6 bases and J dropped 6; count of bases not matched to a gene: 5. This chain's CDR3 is CASSEQGRQPQHF. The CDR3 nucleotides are TGTGCCAGCAGCGAACAGGGGCGTCAGCCCCAGCATTTT.

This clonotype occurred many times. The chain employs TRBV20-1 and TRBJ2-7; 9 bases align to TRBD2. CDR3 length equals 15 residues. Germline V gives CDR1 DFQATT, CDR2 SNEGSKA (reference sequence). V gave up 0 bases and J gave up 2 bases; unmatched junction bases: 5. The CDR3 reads CSARDLTSGPYEQYF. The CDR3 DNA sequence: TGCAGTGCTAGAGATCTGACTAGCGGCCCCTACGAGCAGTACTTC.

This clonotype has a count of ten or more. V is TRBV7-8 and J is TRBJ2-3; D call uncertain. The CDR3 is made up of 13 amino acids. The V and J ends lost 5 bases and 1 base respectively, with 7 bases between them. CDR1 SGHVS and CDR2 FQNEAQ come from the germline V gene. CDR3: CASSPLRTDTQYF. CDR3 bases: TGTGCCAGCAGCCCCCTCCGCACAGATACGCAGTATTTT.

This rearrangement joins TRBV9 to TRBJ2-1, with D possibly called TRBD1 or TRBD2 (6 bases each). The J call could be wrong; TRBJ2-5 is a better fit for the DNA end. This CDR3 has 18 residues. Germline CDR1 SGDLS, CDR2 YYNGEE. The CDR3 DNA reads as TGTGCCAGCAGCGGCGACCCCCTTGCTAGGGGGGCACAAGAGACCCAGTACTTC. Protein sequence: CASSGDPLARGAQETQYF.

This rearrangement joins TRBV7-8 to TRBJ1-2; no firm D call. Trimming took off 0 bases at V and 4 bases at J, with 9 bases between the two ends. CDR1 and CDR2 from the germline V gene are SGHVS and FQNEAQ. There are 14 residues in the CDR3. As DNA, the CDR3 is TGTGCCAGCAGCTTAGCCGCGGGATCCTATGGCTACACCTTC. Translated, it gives CASSLAAGSYGYTF. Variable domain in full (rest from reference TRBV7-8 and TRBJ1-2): GAGVSQSPRYKVAKRGQDVALRCDPISGHVSLFWYQQALGQGPEFLTYFQNEAQLDKSGLPSDRFFAERPEGSVSTLKIQRTQQEDSAVYLCASSLAAGSYGYTFGSGTRLTVV.

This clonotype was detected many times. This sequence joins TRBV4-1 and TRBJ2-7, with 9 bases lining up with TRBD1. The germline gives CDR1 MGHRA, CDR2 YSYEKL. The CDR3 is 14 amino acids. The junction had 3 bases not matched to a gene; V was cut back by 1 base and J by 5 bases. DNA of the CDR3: TGCGCCAGCAGCCAAGGCAGGACAGGGGACGAGCAGTACTTC. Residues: CASSQGRTGDEQYF.

In nucleotides, the CDR3 is TGTGCCAGTAGGAAGACAGGGGGCAAGGAGACCCAGTACTTC. Protein sequence: CASRKTGGKETQYF. This chain joins TRBV19 and TRBJ2-5; 10 bases match TRBD1. CDR1 and CDR2 (germline): LNHDA, SQIVND (reference sequence). This CDR3 has 14 residues. V shed 6 bases and J 5 bases; nucleotides not matched to a gene: 6.